This T cell receptor beta chain was sequenced during a study of metastatic and nonmetastatic thyroid tumors. In the case of this clone: A read error may produce the germline difference seen at one junction end.

TCRdb re-analyzed the PCR reads using MiXCR. The repertoire holds 55,000 to 75,000 clones, roughly 18% seen once, with roughly 13% in the top ten. CDR1 is MNHEY and CDR2 is SVGEGT in the germline V gene. This CDR3 region has 14 residues. Thyroid surgery was performed in patients who had received no treatment beforehand. The sample taken for sequencing was blood. The chain combines TRBV6-2 or TRBV6-3 with TRBJ1-1; D is undetermined. This receptor was taken from a female donor with papillary thyroid cancer or a benign thyroid nodule (not recorded which). Some clones in this sample may be carry-over from other donors' samples. DNA for the CDR3: TGTGCCAGCAGTTACTATCCAGAGAACACTGAAGATTTCTTT. It translates to CASSYYPENTEDFF.